The clone carrying this TCR beta chain was seen a single time. The source of the sample is a study of OX40 agonist ivuxolimab in advanced cancers. Sequencing used immunoSEQ multiplex PCR; TCRdb keeps in-frame clones, though not all of them. The data show roughly 90,000 clones, with around 88% seen just once and roughly 1.5% held by the top ten. This specimen consisted of CD4+ or CD8+ T cells sorted from blood, obtained in a trial of the OX40 agonist ivuxolimab. This receptor was taken from an adult with an advanced solid tumor such as melanoma, head and neck, liver or kidney cancer.

The CDR3 spells CASRTGSYEQYF. CDR3 bases: TGTGCCAGCAGGACAGGGTCGTACGAGCAGTACTTC. The chain combines TRBV6-5 with TRBJ2-7; TRBD1 aligns across 7 bases. This CDR3 is 12 amino acids long. Germline CDR1 MNHEY, CDR2 SVGAGI. The V gene end was trimmed by 6 bases and the J gene end by 4 bases; junction bases not matched to a gene: 3.